This paragraph reports one T cell receptor (beta chain). The data were obtained in a study of cytomegalovirus exposure and HLA in healthy donors. A multiplex PCR was run with 60 Vbeta primers and 13 Jbeta primers. The repertoire was sequenced with immunoSEQ multiplex PCR; TCRdb's copy has only in-frame clones and lacks some. The table lists about 140,000 clones, 78% of them singletons, with roughly 3% in the top ten. What was sequenced was PBMCs. The receptor's source is a male donor in good health and CMV-seronegative.

The CDR3 DNA is TGTGCCAGCAGCGTAGGATTTCTTTCGGGGTCCACAGATACGCAGTATTTT. Translating it yields CASSVGFLSGSTDTQYF. The V gene is TRBV9, the J gene TRBJ2-3; possible D gene TRBD2, 5 bases. Germline V gene sequence: CDR1 SGDLS, CDR2 YYNGEE. V lost 0 bases, J lost 2 bases, and 16 bases lay in between. CDR3 length equals 17 residues.